The sequence of this T cell receptor beta chain was determined in a study of Graves' ophthalmopathy and Graves' hyperthyroidism (dated by TCRdb to 2017 to 2018). As for the study more broadly: A patient counted as having stable hyperthyroidism if there was no progression to ophthalmopathy within 18 months of follow-up. To tell Graves' ophthalmopathy apart from Graves' hyperthyroidism, and to predict which patients would progress to ophthalmopathy, the study relied on TCR beta repertoire signatures. In total, 120 to 150 blood samples were TCR-sequenced: approximately 42 ophthalmopathy, roughly 77 hyperthyroidism and about 17 hyperthyroidism-to-ophthalmopathy patients. To explore V-J signatures that separate ophthalmopathy from hyperthyroidism, a discovery set of about 98 patients was enrolled, consisting of roughly 45 with ophthalmopathy and some 56 with stable hyperthyroidism. For independent validation, a separate cohort was made up of 18 to 20 hyperthyroidism patients plus 17 patients who later progressed from hyperthyroidism to ophthalmopathy. In about six hyperthyroidism patients, the T-cell repertoires found in thyroid tissue were compared with those found in blood. Following sampling, methimazole starting at 30 mg daily was administered to hyperthyroidism patients, and high-dose intravenous methylprednisolone was administered to ophthalmopathy patients.

What the research found in general, with its limitations: Most of the expanded thyroid clonotypes with a frequency above 0.001 were also detected in blood, and it was suggested that the thyroid immune response may be reflected by blood repertoires. Ophthalmopathy was separated from stable hyperthyroidism by the 13-signature model with just under 90% sensitivity and about 83% specificity in cross-validation and with 80%/75% in the test set. In validation, the model predicted ophthalmopathy progression with nearly 71% sensitivity and less than 80% specificity; 12 predicted patients were CT-confirmed with GO in a median of roughly 6.8 months. Sample size was not predetermined statistically, and investigators were not blinded to group allocation.

The hyperthyroidism patients were 18 to 65 years old and newly diagnosed, with a disease duration of less than 2 months. Patients with other autoimmune diseases, uncontrolled infections, pregnancy or lactation were excluded from the study. Clinical symptoms, serum thyroxine, TRAb, thyroid ultrasound and orbital computed tomography were used for diagnosis. Trizol reagent was used to extract the total RNA, and its quality was then checked on an Agilent 2100 Bioanalyzer. Comment on this clonotype: The antigen this receptor binds is unknown. Base qualities are not provided; no much larger clone lies one nucleotide away.

CDR1 and CDR2 (SGHTA, FQGTGA) derive from the germline V gene. The CDR3 holds 15 amino acids from the cysteine to the phenylalanine. Solely the CDR3 DNA is kept, with 45 bases framed from the first base. V and J lose 5 bases and 5 bases, and a span of 19 bases separates them. For repertoire sequencing, the TCR beta CDR3 regions were amplified from RNA transcripts. A first-round RT-PCR used HTBI primers with the Qiagen OneStep RT-PCR kit, followed by a second-round multiplex PCR, size selection and purification. Libraries were sequenced on an Illumina HiSeq2000 using paired-end 100 bp reads. The authors processed their data as follows. Reads were processed with SOAPnuke, discarding reads with adapters, uncalled bases, mean Phred below 15, or no exact constant-primer or identifier match. COPE v1.2.5 was used to merge high-quality paired reads. Each unique nucleotide sequence was treated as a clonotype, and MiTCR v1.1 was used to align the clonotypes to the IMGT TRB V, D and J references. The analysis was limited to V-J combinations with a frequency above 0.0001, which together covered more than 99% of repertoires. For each V-J combination, a TCR clonal expansion and chaos score was defined as the ratio of F50 clonal expansion to chaos observed in the TCRdist matrix. Welch's t-statistics and random forest were used to reduce features to about a dozen V-J combinations, which were fed into a naive Bayes classifier. Thyroid-blood repertoire similarity was quantified with the Morisita-Horn index. Using fastp trimming at Q25 and MiXCR clonotype assembly, TCRdb reanalyzed the public sequencing data and kept in-frame beta chains. Each CDR3 protein appears once, grouped with its most common genes and DNA. These V and J calls derive from TCRdb rather than the authors' analysis. In all, the sample holds a few hundred thousand distinct CDR3 sequences, and 39% of those were seen once. The ten largest clones represent about 4.2% of the sample.

The clonotype was recovered from an adult man with Graves' hyperthyroidism. The receptor chain draws on TRBV7-3 and TRBJ2-7; perhaps TRBD2 is the D gene, with 6 bases matching. Sequenced: peripheral blood or thyroid tissue (not recorded which). The CDR3 protein: CASSQDPGLNNEQYF. The DNA sequence reads TGTGCCAGCAGCCAAGACCCGGGACTTAATAACGAGCAGTACTTC.